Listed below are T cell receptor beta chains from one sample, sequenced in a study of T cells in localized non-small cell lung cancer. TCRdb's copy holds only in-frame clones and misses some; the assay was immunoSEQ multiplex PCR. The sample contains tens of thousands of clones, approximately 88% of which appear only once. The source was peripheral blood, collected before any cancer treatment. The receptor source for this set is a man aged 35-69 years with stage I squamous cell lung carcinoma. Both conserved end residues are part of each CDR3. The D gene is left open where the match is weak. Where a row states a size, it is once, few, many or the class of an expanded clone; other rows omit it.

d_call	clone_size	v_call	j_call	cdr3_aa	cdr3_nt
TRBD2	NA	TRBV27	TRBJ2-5	CASSSAGRGKETQYF	TGTGCCAGCAGTTCCGCGGGGAGGGGCAAAGAGACCCAGTACTTC
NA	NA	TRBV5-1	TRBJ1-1	CASSLDGYTEAFF	TGCGCCAGCAGCTTGGACGGATACACTGAAGCTTTCTTT
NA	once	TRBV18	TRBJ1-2	CASSPQMAATYGYTF	TGTGCCAGCTCACCACAAATGGCAGCAACCTATGGCTACACCTTC
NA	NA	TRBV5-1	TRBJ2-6	CASSLGVVSGANVLTF	TGCGCCAGCAGCTTGGGAGTGGTATCTGGGGCCAACGTCCTGACTTTC
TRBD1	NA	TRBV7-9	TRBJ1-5	CASSAAGRTGLYQPQHF	TGTGCCAGCAGCGCGGCAGGGAGGACAGGGCTGTATCAGCCCCAGCATTTT
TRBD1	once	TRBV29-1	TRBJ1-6	CSVRGQVDSPLHF	TGCAGCGTGAGGGGGCAAGTGGATTCACCCCTCCACTTT
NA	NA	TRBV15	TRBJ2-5	CATISAGLRTQYF	TGTGCCACCATTAGCGCCGGCTTGAGGACCCAGTACTTC
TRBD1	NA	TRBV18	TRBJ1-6	CASSPVGQGSSPLHF	TGTGCCAGCTCACCAGTGGGACAGGGGAGTTCACCCCTCCACTTT
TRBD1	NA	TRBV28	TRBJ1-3	CASRDYRGNNGNTIYF	TGTGCCAGCAGAGATTACAGGGGTAATAATGGAAACACCATATATTTT
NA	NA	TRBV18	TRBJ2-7	CASSPLPGADEQYF	TGTGCCAGCTCACCACTCCCAGGGGCGGACGAGCAGTACTTC
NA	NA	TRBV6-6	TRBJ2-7	CASSYPMGEQYF	TGTGCCAGCAGTTACCCGATGGGGGAGCAGTACTTC
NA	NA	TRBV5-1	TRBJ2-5	CASSFQETQYF	TGCGCCAGCAGCTTCCAAGAGACCCAGTACTTC
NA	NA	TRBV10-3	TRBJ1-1	CATHLGQLNTEAFF	TGTGCCACCCATTTAGGGCAGTTGAACACTGAAGCTTTCTTT
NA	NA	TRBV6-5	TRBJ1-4	CASSYSGNEKLFF	TGTGCCAGCAGTTACTCAGGGAATGAAAAACTGTTTTTT
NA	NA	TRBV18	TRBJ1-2	CASSPVWTTGPKNYGYTF	TGTGCCAGCTCACCAGTTTGGACGACAGGCCCGAAGAACTATGGCTACACCTTC
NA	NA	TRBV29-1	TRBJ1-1	CSVLSPGRGRAEAFF	TGCAGCGTCTTGTCCCCCGGGCGGGGGCGAGCTGAAGCTTTCTTT
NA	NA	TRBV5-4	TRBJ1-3	CASINRDHGNTIYF	TGTGCCAGCATCAACAGGGACCATGGAAACACCATATATTTT
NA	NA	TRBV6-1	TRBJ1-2	CASMRGGGYTF	TGTGCCAGCATGAGGGGTGGTGGCTACACCTTC